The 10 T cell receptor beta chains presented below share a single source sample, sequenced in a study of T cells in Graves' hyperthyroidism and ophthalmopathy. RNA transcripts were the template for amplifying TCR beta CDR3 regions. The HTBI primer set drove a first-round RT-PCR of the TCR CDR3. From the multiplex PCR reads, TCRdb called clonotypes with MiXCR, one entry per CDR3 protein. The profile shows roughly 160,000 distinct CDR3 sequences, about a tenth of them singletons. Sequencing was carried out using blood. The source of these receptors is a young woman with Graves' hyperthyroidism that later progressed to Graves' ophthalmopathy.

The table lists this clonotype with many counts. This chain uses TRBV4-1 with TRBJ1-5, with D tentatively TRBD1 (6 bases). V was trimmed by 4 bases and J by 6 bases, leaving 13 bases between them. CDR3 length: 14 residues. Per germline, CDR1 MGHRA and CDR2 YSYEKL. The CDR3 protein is CASSPQGTFQPQHF. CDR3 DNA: TGCGCCAGCAGCCCGCAGGGGACTTTTCAGCCCCAGCATTTT.

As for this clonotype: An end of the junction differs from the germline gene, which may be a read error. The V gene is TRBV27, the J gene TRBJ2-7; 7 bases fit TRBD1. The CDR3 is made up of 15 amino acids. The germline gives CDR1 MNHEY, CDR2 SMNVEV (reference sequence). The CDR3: CAGSLKGDSYYEQYF. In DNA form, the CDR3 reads TGTGCCGGCAGTCTAAAAGGGGACAGTTACTACGAGCAGTACTTC.

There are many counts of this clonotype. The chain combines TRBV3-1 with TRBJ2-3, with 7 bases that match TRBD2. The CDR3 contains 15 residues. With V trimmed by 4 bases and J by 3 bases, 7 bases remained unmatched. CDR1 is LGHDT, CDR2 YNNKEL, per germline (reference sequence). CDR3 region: CASSLNVGGTDTQYF. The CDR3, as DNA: TGTGCCAGCAGCCTGAATGTCGGGGGGACAGATACGCAGTATTTT.

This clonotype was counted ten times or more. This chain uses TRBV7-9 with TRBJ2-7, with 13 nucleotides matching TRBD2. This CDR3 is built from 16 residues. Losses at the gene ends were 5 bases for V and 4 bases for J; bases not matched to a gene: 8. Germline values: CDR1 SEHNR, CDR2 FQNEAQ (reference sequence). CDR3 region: CASSAFKGLAGYEQYF. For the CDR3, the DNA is TGTGCCAGCAGCGCGTTCAAGGGACTAGCGGGGTACGAGCAGTACTTC.

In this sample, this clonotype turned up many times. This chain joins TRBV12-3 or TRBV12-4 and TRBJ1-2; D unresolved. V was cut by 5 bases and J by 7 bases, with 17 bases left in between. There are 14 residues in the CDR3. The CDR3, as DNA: TGTGCCAGCAGTCCCGGGTCCAATACCGCTGGCTACACCTTC. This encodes CASSPGSNTAGYTF.

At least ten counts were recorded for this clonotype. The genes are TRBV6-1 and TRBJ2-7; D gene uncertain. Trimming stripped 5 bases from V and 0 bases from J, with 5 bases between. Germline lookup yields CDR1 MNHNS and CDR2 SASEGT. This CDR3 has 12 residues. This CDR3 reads CASSRSSYEQYF. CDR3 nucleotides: TGTGCCAGCAGTAGAAGCTCCTACGAGCAGTACTTC.

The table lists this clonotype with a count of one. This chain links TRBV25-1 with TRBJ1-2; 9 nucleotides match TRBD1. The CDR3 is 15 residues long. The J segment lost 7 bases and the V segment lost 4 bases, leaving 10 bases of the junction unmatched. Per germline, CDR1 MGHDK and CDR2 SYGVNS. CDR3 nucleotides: TGTGCCAGCAGTGCCGGGACAGGGATCTCGGGTGGCTACACCTTC. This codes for CASSAGTGISGGYTF.

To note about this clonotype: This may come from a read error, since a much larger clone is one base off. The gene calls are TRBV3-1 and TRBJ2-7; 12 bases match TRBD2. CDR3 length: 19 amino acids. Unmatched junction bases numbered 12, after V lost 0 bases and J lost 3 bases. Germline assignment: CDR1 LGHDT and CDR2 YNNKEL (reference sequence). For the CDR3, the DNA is TGTGCCAGCAGCCAAGATACTGGACTAGCGGGGACATCTCGCTACGAGCAGTACTTC. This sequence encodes CASSQDTGLAGTSRYEQYF.

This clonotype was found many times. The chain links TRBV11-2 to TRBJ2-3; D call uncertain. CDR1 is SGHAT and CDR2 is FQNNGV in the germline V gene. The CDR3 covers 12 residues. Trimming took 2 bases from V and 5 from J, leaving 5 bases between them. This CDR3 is CASSLIRDTQYF. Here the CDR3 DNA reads TGTGCCAGCAGCTTAATCAGAGATACGCAGTATTTT.

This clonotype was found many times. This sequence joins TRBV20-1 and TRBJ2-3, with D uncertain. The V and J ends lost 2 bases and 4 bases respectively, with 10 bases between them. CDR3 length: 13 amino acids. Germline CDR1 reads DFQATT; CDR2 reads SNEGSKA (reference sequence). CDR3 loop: CSARYLAPDTQYF. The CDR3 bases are TGCAGTGCTAGATACCTGGCCCCAGATACGCAGTATTTT.